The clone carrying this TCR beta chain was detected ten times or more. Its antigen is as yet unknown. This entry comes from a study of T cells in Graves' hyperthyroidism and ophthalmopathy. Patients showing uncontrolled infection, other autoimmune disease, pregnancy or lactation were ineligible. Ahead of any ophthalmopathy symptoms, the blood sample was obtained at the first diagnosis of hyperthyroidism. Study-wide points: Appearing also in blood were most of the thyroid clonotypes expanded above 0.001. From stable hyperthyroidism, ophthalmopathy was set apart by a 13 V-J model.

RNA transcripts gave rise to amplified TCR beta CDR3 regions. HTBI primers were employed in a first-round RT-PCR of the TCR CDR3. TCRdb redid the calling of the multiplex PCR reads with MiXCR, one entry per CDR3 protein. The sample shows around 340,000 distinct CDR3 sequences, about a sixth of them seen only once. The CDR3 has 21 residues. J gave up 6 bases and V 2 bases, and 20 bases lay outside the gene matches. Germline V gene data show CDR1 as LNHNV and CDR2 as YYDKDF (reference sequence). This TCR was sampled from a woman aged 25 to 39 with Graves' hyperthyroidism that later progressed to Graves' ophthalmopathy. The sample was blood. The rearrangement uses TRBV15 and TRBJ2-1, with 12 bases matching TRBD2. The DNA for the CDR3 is TGTGCCACCAGCAGACGGGGCTGGGGGGGCATAACTAGCGGGGGGCTCAATGAGCAGTTCTTC. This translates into CATSRRGWGGITSGGLNEQFF.